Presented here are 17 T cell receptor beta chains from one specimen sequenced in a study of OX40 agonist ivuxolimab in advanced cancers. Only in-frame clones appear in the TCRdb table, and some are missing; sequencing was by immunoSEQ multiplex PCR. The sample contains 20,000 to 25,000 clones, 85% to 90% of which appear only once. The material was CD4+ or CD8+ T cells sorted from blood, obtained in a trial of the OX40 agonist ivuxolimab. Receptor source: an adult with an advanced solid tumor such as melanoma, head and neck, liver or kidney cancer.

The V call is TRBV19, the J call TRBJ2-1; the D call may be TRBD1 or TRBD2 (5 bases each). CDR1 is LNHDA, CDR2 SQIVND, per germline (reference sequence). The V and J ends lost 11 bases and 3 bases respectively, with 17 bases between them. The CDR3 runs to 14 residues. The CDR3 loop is CASRRDPLYNEQFF. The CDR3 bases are TGTGCCTCTCGCCGGGACCCCCTCTACAATGAGCAGTTCTTC. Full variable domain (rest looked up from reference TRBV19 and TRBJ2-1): DGGITQSPKYLFRKEGQNVTLSCEQNLNHDAMYWYRQDPGQGLRLIYYSQIVNDFQKGDIAEGYSVSREKKESFPLTVTSAQKNPTAFYLCASRRDPLYNEQFFGPGTRLTVL.

The CDR3 region has the DNA TGTGCCAGCAGGGGACAGGGGGCCGACACCATATATTTT. This sequence encodes CASRGQGADTIYF. V and J are TRBV9 and TRBJ1-3, with 12 bases matching TRBD1. The CDR3 sequence is 13 residues long. V was pared by 5 bases and J by 8 bases, with 2 bases of the junction left unmatched. Germline V CDR1 and CDR2: SGDLS, YYNGEE. Full variable domain (outside the CDR3, taken from reference TRBV9 and TRBJ1-3): DSGVTQTPKHLITATGQRVTLRCSPRSGDLSVYWYQQSLDQGLQFLIQYYNGEERAKGNILERFSAQQFPDLHSELNLSSLELGDSALYFCASRGQGADTIYFGEGSWLTVV.

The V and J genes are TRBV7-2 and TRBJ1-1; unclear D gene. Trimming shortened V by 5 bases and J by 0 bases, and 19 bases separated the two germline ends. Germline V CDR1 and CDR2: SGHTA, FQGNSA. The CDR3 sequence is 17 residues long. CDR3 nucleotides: TGTGCCAGCAGCCTATCGACGACATCCCCCATGAACACTGAAGCTTTCTTT. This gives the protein CASSLSTTSPMNTEAFF.

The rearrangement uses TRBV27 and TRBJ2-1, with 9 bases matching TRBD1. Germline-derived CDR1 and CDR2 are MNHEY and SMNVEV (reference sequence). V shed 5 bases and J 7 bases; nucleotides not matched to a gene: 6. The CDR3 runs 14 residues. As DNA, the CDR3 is TGTGCCAGCAGTCCGGGACAGGGACTGAATGAGCAGTTCTTC. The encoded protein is CASSPGQGLNEQFF.

The CDR3 DNA follows: TGTGCCAGTAGTATCCGGAGCCATCAGCCCCAGCATTTT. This gives the protein CASSIRSHQPQHF. V and J are TRBV19 and TRBJ1-5; D call uncertain. The CDR3 loop spans 13 amino acids. The V and J ends lost 3 bases and 5 bases respectively, with 8 bases between them. Germline CDR1 LNHDA, CDR2 SQIVND (reference sequence).

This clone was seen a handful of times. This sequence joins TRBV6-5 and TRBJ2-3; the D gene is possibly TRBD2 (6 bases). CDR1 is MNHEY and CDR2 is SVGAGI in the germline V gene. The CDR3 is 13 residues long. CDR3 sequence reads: CVSQAGSTDTQYF. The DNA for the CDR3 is TGTGTGAGCCAGGCGGGGAGCACAGATACGCAGTATTTT.

The CDR3 DNA reads as TGTGCCAGCAGTTTAGGGGTTGGGACAGGTACCTACGAGCAGTACTTC. Translated: CASSLGVGTGTYEQYF. This chain joins TRBV27 and TRBJ2-7; 8 positions match TRBD1. The CDR3 runs to 16 residues. Germline V CDR1 and CDR2: MNHEY, SMNVEV (reference sequence). Trimming at V came to 2 bases and at J to 2 bases, leaving 8 bases not matched to a gene.

The CDR3 bases are TGTGCCAGCAGCCCGCCGGACAGGGCGCGGTACGAGCAGTACTTC. Translation: CASSPPDRARYEQYF. This chain uses TRBV7-8 with TRBJ2-7; 8 nucleotides line up with TRBD1. This CDR3 region has 15 residues. Germline trimming cut 5 bases from V and 4 bases from J; bases unmatched to any gene: 10. CDR1 and CDR2 (germline): SGHVS, FQNEAQ.

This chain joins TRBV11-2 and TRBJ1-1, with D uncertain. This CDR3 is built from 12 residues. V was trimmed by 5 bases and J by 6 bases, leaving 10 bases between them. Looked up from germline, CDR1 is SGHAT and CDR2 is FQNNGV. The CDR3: CASSPGGAEAFF. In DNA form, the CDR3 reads TGTGCCAGCAGCCCTGGAGGCGCTGAAGCTTTCTTT.

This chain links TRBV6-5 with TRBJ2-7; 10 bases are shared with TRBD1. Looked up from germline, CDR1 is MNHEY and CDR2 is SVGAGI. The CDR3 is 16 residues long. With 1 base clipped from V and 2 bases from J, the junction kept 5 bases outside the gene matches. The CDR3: CASSYFGTGVPYEQYF. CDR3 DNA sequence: TGTGCCAGCAGTTACTTCGGGACAGGGGTTCCCTACGAGCAGTACTTC.

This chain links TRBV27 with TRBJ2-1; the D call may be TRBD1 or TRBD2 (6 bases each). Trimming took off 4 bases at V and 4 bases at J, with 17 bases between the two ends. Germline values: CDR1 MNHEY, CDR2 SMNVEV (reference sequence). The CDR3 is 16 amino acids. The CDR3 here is CASSSLWGALYNEQFF. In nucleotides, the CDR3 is TGTGCCAGCAGTTCCTTGTGGGGGGCCCTATACAATGAGCAGTTCTTC.

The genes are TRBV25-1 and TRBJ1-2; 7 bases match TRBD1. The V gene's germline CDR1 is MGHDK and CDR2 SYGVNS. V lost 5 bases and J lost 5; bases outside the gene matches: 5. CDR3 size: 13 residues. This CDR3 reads CASSSGQRYGYTF. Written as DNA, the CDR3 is TGTGCCAGCAGTTCGGGACAGCGTTATGGCTACACCTTC.

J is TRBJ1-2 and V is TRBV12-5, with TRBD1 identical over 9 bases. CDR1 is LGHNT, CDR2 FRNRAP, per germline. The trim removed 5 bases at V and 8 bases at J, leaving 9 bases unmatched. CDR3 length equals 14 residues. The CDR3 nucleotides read TGTGCTAGTGGTGGAACCGGGACAGGGCTCGGCTACACCTTC. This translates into CASGGTGTGLGYTF.

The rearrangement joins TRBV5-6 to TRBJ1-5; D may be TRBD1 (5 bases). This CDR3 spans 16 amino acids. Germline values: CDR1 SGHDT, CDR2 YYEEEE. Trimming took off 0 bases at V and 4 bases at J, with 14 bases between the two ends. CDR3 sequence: CASSLASRAGNQPQHF. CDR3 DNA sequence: TGTGCCAGCAGCTTGGCGAGTCGGGCAGGGAATCAGCCCCAGCATTTT.

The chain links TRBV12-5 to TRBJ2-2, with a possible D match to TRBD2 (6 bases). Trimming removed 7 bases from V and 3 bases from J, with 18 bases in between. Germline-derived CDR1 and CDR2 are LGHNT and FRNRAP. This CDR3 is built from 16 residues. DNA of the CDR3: TGTGCTAGTGCCCTGGGGCGGGGTCGCGACACCGGGGAGCTGTTTTTT. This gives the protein CASALGRGRDTGELFF. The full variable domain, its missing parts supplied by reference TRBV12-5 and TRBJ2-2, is DARVTQTPRHKVTEMGQEVTMRCQPILGHNTVFWYRQTMMQGLELLAYFRNRAPLDDSGMPKDRFSAEMPDATLATLKIQPSEPRDSAVYFCASALGRGRDTGELFFGEGSRLTVL.

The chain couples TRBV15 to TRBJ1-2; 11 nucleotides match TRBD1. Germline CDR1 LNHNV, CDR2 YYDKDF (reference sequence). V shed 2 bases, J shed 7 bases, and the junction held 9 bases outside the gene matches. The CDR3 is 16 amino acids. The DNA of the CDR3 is TGTGCCACCAGCAGACCGGACAGGGGGCGCTTTTTTGGCTACACCTTC. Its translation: CATSRPDRGRFFGYTF.

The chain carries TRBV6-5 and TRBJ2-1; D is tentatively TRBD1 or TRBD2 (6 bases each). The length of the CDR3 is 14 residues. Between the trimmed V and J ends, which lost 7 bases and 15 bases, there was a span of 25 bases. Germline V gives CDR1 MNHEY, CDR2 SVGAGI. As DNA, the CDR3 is TGTGCCAGCACTACGAGTCTCCTAGGGGGGCCCCGGTTCTTC. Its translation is CASTTSLLGGPRFF.